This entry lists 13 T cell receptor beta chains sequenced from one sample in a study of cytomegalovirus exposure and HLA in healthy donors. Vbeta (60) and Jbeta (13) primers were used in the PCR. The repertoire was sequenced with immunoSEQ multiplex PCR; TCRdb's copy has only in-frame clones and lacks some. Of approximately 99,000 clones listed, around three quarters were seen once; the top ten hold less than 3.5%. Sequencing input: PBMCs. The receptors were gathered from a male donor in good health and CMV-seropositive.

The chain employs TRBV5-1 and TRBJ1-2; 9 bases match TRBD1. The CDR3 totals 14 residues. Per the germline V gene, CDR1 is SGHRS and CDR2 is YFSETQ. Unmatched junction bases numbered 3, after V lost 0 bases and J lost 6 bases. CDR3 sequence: CASSLGQGGHGYTF. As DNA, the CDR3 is TGCGCCAGCAGCTTGGGACAGGGGGGACATGGCTACACCTTC.

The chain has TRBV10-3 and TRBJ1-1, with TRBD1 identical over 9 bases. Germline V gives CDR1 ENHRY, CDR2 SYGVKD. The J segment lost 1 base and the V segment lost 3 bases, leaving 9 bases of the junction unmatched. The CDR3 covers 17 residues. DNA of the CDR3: TGTGCCATCAGTGATGGACAGGGGAGAGAGGAGAACACTGAAGCTTTCTTT. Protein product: CAISDGQGREENTEAFF.

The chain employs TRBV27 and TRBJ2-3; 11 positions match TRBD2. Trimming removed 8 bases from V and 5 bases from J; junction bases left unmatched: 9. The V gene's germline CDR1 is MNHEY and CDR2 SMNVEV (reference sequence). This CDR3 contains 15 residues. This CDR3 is CASRNSGGAIDTQYF. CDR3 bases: TGTGCCAGCCGCAATAGCGGGGGGGCCATAGATACGCAGTATTTT.

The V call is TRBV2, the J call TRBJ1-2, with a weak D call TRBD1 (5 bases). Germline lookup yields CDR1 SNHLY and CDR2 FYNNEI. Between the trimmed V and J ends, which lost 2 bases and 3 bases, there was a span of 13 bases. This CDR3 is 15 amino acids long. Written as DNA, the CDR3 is TGTGCCAGCAGTGAAAGGCCAGGGCTACACTATGGCTACACCTTC. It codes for CASSERPGLHYGYTF.

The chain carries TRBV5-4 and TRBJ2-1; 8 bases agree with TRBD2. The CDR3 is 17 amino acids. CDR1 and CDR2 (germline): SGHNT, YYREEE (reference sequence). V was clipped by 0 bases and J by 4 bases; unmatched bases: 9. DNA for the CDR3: TGTGCCAGCAGCTTGGGGGTCGGGAGGGGCTCTTACAATGAGCAGTTCTTC. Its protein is CASSLGVGRGSYNEQFF.

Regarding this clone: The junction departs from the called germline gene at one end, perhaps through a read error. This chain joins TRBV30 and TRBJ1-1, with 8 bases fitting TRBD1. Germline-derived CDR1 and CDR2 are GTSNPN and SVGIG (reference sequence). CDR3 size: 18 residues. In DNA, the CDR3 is TGTGCCTCGAGTGTACGACGCGGCAGGGGGCAGGGAAACACTGAAGCTTTCTTT. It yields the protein CASSVRRGRGQGNTEAFF.

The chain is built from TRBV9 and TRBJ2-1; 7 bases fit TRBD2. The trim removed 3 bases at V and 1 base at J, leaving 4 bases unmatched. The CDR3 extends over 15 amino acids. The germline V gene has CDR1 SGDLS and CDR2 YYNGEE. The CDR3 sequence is CASSATGGSYNEQFF. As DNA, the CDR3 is TGTGCCAGCAGCGCCACGGGGGGATCCTACAATGAGCAGTTCTTC.

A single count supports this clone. The CDR3 here is CASSGQGAYEQYF. The CDR3 nucleotides are TGTGCCAGTTCGGGACAGGGGGCCTACGAGCAGTACTTC. The chain combines TRBV18 with TRBJ2-7; 11 bases agree with TRBD1. Germline V CDR1 and CDR2: KGHSH, LQKENI. J was trimmed by 2 bases and V by 9 bases; bases with no gene match: 3. CDR3 length: 13 amino acids.

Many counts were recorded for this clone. The CDR3: CASSQDSGGALNEQFF. DNA for the CDR3: TGTGCCAGCAGCCAAGATAGCGGGGGGGCCCTCAATGAGCAGTTCTTC. The chain employs TRBV4-2 and TRBJ2-1; 11 positions agree with TRBD2. Germline CDR1 LGHNA, CDR2 YNFKEQ. The ends lost 0 bases at V and 6 bases at J; junction bases unmatched: 4. This CDR3 is 16 amino acids long.

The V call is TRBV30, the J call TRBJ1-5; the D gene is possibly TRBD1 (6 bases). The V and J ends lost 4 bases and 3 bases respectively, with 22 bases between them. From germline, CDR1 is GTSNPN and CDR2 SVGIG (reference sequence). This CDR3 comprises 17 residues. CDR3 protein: CAWTARLGRGNNQPQHF. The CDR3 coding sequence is TGTGCCTGGACCGCACGCCTTGGCAGGGGTAACAATCAGCCCCAGCATTTT.

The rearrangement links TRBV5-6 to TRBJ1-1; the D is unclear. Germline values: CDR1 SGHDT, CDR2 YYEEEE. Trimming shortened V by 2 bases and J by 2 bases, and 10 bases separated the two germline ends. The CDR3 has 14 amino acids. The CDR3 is CASSFSGSNTEAFF. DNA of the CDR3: TGTGCCAGCAGCTTTTCAGGTTCAAACACTGAAGCTTTCTTT.

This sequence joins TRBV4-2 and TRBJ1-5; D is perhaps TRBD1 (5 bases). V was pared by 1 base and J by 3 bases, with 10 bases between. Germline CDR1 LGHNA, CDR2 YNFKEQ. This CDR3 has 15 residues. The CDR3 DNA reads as TGTGCCAGCAGCCAAGTGTCCAGGGACAATCAGCCCCAGCATTTT. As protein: CASSQVSRDNQPQHF.

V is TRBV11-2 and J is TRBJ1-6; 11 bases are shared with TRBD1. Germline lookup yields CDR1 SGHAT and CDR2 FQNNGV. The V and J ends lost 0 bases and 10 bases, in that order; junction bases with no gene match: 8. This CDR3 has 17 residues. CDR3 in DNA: TGTGCCAGCAGCTTAGATAGGGGAGGGACAGGGGGATCACCCCTCCACTTT. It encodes CASSLDRGGTGGSPLHF.